The entry that follows covers one T cell receptor (beta chain) sequence. The CDR3 spans 15 residues. Per germline, CDR1 SGHRS and CDR2 YFSETQ. V shed 0 bases and J shed 4 bases, with 13 bases lying between them. The source of the sample is a study of blood T cell repertoires in COVID-19. Profiled with immunoSEQ multiplex PCR; TCRdb holds only in-frame clones, not every one. This table holds around 280,000 clones, roughly 87% found once. Material: peripheral blood. The rearrangement joins TRBV5-1 to TRBJ2-5; perhaps TRBD1 as D (5 bases). This receptor was obtained from a woman aged 45-65 years who had recovered from COVID-19. The CDR3 is CASSLVPGLIETQYF. In DNA, the CDR3 is TGCGCCAGCAGCTTGGTACCAGGGTTGATAGAGACCCAGTACTTC.